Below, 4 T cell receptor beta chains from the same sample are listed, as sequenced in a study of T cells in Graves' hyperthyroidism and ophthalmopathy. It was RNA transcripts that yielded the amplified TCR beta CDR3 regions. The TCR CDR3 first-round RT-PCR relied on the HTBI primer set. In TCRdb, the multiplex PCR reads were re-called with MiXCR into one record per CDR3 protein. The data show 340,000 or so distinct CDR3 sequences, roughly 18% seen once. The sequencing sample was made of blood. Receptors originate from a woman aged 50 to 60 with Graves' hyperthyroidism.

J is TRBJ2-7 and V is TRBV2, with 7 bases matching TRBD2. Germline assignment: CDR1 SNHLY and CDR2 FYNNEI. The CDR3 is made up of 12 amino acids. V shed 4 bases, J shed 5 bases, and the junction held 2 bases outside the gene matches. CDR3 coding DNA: TGTGCCAGCAGTGCGGGGGGTAACGAGCAGTACGTC. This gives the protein CASSAGGNEQYV.

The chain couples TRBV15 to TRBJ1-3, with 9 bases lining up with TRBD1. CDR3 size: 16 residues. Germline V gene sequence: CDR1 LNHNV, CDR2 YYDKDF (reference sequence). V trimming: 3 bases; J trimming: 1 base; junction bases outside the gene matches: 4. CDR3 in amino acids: CATSSRTGASGNTIYF. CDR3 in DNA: TGTGCCACCAGCAGCCGGACAGGGGCGTCTGGAAACACCATATATTTT.

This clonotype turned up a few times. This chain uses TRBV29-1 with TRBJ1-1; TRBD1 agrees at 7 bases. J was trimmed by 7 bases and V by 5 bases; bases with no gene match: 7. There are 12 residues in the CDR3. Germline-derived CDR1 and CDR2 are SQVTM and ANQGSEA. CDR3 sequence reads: CSVFQGGVEAFF. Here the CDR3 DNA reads TGCAGCGTTTTTCAGGGGGGGGTTGAAGCTTTCTTT. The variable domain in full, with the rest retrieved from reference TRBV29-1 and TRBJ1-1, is SAVISQKPSRDICQRGTSLTIQCQVDSQVTMMFWYRQQPGQSLTLIATANQGSEATYESGFVIDKFPISRPNLTFSTLTVSNMSPEDSSIYLCSVFQGGVEAFFGQGTRLTVV.

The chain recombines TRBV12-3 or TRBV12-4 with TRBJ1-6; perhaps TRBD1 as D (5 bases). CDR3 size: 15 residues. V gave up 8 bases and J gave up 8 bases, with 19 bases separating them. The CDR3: CASSKSRGSDSPLHF. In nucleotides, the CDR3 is TGTGCCAGCTCAAAGTCCCGGGGCAGTGATTCACCCCTCCACTTT.